This is a list of T cell receptor beta chains from one sample in a study of technical replicates of blood from a few donors. Produced via immunoSEQ multiplex PCR; TCRdb's table is partial and in-frame only. The sample includes 65,000 to 80,000 clones, about 95% of them seen just once. The sample comprised T cells isolated from PBMCs. Source of these receptors: a human donor in good health. CDR3s include the opening cysteine and the closing phenylalanine or tryptophan. D genes are given only for firm matches. A row's size may be missing; if present it is once, few, many or a size class.

CDR3nt | CDR3aa | d_gene | abundance | j_gene | v_gene
TGTGCCAGCTTGACAGGCAGCTCCTACAATGAGCAGTTCTTC | CASLTGSSYNEQFF | . | . | TRBJ2-1 | TRBV2
TGTGCCAGCAGCTTGACTAGCGGGGGAACCACAGATACGCAGTATTTT | CASSLTSGGTTDTQYF | TRBD2 | . | TRBJ2-3 | TRBV5-4
TGTGCCAGCAGTGACCTCGGTTATAGCAATCAGCCCCAGCATTTT | CASSDLGYSNQPQHF | . | once | TRBJ1-5 | TRBV6-1
TGTGCCAGCAGCTTAAGGCTAGCGGGGCAAGAGACCCAGTACTTC | CASSLRLAGQETQYF | TRBD2 | . | TRBJ2-5 | TRBV7-9
TGCGCCAGCAGCCAAGGCCCCAGGGCCGGCGACTATGGCTACACCTTC | CASSQGPRAGDYGYTF | . | . | TRBJ1-2 | TRBV4-1
TGCGCCAGCAGCCCCCCCGGGAGCAATGAGCAGTTCTTC | CASSPPGSNEQFF | . | . | TRBJ2-1 | TRBV4-1
TGTGCCAGCAGTTATACCGGGACAGGCTATGGCTACACCTTC | CASSYTGTGYGYTF | TRBD1 | . | TRBJ1-2 | TRBV6-5
TGTGCTAGTGGTTGGGCAGGGGGCCTCTACAATGAGCAGTTCTTC | CASGWAGGLYNEQFF | TRBD1 | . | TRBJ2-1 | TRBV12-5
TGTGCCAGCAGCATTAGCTACGAGCAGTACTTC | CASSISYEQYF | . | . | TRBJ2-7 | TRBV7-9
TGTGCCAGCAGTCCCTGGCGCGGGGAGACCCAGTACTTC | CASSPWRGETQYF | . | . | TRBJ2-5 | TRBV6-5
TGCGCCAGCAGCTTGGAACTGATCAGGGTGACTTACAATGAGCAGTTCTTC | CASSLELIRVTYNEQFF | . | once | TRBJ2-1 | TRBV5-1
TGCGCCAGCAGCTTGGAAGGGGTTGGCGGCTACACCTTC | CASSLEGVGGYTF | . | once | TRBJ1-2 | TRBV5-1
TGTGCCAGCAGTGAGGGCAGGCTGAACACTGAAGCTTTCTTT | CASSEGRLNTEAFF | . | few | TRBJ1-1 | TRBV11-1
TGTGCCAGTAGTATGGGGTACAGGGAATACAATGAGCAGTTCTTC | CASSMGYREYNEQFF | . | . | TRBJ2-1 | TRBV19
TGTGCCGTTGCGGCACTAGCGGATTACAATGAGCAGTTCTTC | CAVAALADYNEQFF | TRBD2 | . | TRBJ2-1 | TRBV19
TGCAGCGTTGTGGAGGACACCGGGGAGCTGTTTTTT | CSVVEDTGELFF | . | . | TRBJ2-2 | TRBV29-1
TGTGCCAGCAGCTTATCCGCAGGGGACCATCAGCCCCAGCATTTT | CASSLSAGDHQPQHF | . | . | TRBJ1-5 | TRBV7-9
TGTGCCAGCAGCGTAGCGGGAGGGCCTTGGGAGACCCAGTACTTC | CASSVAGGPWETQYF | TRBD2 | . | TRBJ2-5 | TRBV14
TGTGCCTGGGGTCGCGGTTCACTGAATGGTAACACCATATATTTT | CAWGRGSLNGNTIYF | . | . | TRBJ1-3 | TRBV30
TGTGCCAGCTCAGCGGGAGCTGGAATCACAGATACGCAGTATTTT | CASSAGAGITDTQYF | TRBD2 | . | TRBJ2-3 | TRBV2
TGCGCCAGCAGCTCATCAGGGGGCGGAGTGGCTGGGGTTTTTGAGACCCAGTACTTC | CASSSSGGGVAGVFETQYF | TRBD1 | . | TRBJ2-5 | TRBV5-1
TGTGCCAGCAACAGTTATAATGAAAAACTGTTTTTT | CASNSYNEKLFF | . | . | TRBJ1-4 | TRBV28
TGTGCCAGCAGCTTGCCGGGACAGGGAGAAGCTTTCTTT | CASSLPGQGEAFF | TRBD1 | once | TRBJ1-1 | TRBV5-6
TGTGCCAGCGGGGGACAGTCCCGGGTCAATGAGCAGTTCTTC | CASGGQSRVNEQFF | TRBD1 | . | TRBJ2-1 | TRBV6-5
TGTGCCAGCAGCTTTGGACAGGGGTTCGGCAATGAGCAGTTCTTC | CASSFGQGFGNEQFF | TRBD1 | . | TRBJ2-1 | TRBV7-9
TGTGCCAGCAGTTTTCGTAGGGGTTCACCCCTCCACTTT | CASSFRRGSPLHF | . | . | TRBJ1-6 | TRBV28
TGTGCCAGCAGCCCGTCAGGGGCGAACTATGGCTACACCTTC | CASSPSGANYGYTF | . | . | TRBJ1-2 | TRBV7-3
TGTGCCAGCAGCTCGAGCGGGGGGGAGGATACGCAGTATTTT | CASSSSGGEDTQYF | TRBD2 | . | TRBJ2-3 | TRBV11-3
TGCGCCAGCAGCTCCTCGAGCGGGGACACAGATACGCAGTATTTT | CASSSSSGDTDTQYF | TRBD2 | . | TRBJ2-3 | TRBV5-1
TGCAGCGTTGAGGTCGGGTTGTCAGCTGAAGCTTTCTTT | CSVEVGLSAEAFF | . | few | TRBJ1-1 | TRBV29-1
TGTGCCAGCAGACCAGGACAGGTCTTCTGGCCCCAGCATTTT | CASRPGQVFWPQHF | TRBD1 | . | TRBJ1-5 | TRBV28
TGTGCCAGCAGCGCCTCTAGGGGGCAAACTGAAGCTTTCTTT | CASSASRGQTEAFF | TRBD1 | . | TRBJ1-1 | TRBV11-3
TGTGCCAGCAGCTTAGGGGACAGGGGTTTTTACGAGCAGTACTTC | CASSLGDRGFYEQYF | TRBD1 | . | TRBJ2-7 | TRBV7-9
TGTGCCACCAAGACTAGCGGGACCTCCTACGAGCAGTACTTC | CATKTSGTSYEQYF | TRBD2 | . | TRBJ2-7 | TRBV10-3
TGTGCCAGTAGAACACCGGGACACAGAACTAATGAAAAACTGTTTTTT | CASRTPGHRTNEKLFF | . | . | TRBJ1-4 | TRBV19
TGTGCCAGCAGTGAAATCGGGGGGGGCACTGAAGCTTTCTTT | CASSEIGGGTEAFF | . | . | TRBJ1-1 | TRBV6-1
TGCAGCGTTAGTGGGGACATGTATCAGCCCCAGCATTTT | CSVSGDMYQPQHF | . | few | TRBJ1-5 | TRBV29-1
TGTGCCAGCAGCTTAGGCCCGGGACAGGGGTACGAGCAGTACTTC | CASSLGPGQGYEQYF | TRBD1 | once | TRBJ2-7 | TRBV7-8
TGCGCCAGCAGCTGGATGACAGGATTTACCTACGAGCAGTACTTC | CASSWMTGFTYEQYF | . | . | TRBJ2-7 | TRBV5-1
TGTGCCAGCTCACCCATGACAGGTAACAATCAGCCCCAGCATTTT | CASSPMTGNNQPQHF | . | . | TRBJ1-5 | TRBV18
TGTGCCAGCAGCGCACCTCGGAGGGACAGGCCAGGTGGCGAGCAGTACTTC | CASSAPRRDRPGGEQYF | TRBD1 | once | TRBJ2-7 | TRBV7-9
TGTGCCAGCTCACCACTTCGTAGCAATCAGCCCCAGCATTTT | CASSPLRSNQPQHF | . | . | TRBJ1-5 | TRBV18
TGTGCCAGCAGCTTGATTACAGCCCAAGAGACCCAGTACTTC | CASSLITAQETQYF | . | . | TRBJ2-5 | TRBV5-6
TGCGCCAGCAGCCAAGCTGCGGAATTCAACTATGGCTACACCTTC | CASSQAAEFNYGYTF | . | once | TRBJ1-2 | TRBV4-1